Sequencing of this TCR beta chain was carried out in a study of shared clonotypes between healthy human individuals (dated by TCRdb to 2018 to 2021). Turning to the overall study: The cohort included a few men and a couple of women between 18 and 49 years of age. Per donor, three plates each were used for CD4 naive and CD4 memory, two for CD8 naive, and one for CD8 memory. Blood TCR repertoires of four to six healthy adults were deeply sequenced to estimate repertoire size and the extent of clonotype sharing between individuals. To increase sequencing depth and limit assay-specific biases, TCR repertoire library preparation and sequencing were carried out by different laboratories using diverse techniques. Each donor's leukapheresis produced roughly between roughly 0.94 and 9.5 billion PBMCs.

Reading from cysteine to phenylalanine, the CDR3 counts 17 amino acids. Left in the record is the CDR3 DNA by itself, 51 bases read in frame from the first base. V and J are truncated by 2 bases and 0 bases respectively, leaving an intervening sequence of 16 bases. CDR1 and CDR2 are drawn from the germline V gene: MNHNS, SASEGT. Using the deep immunoSEQ assay, TCR CDR3 regions were amplified from genomic DNA by multiplex PCR. For each cell subset, the extracted genomic DNA was distributed evenly across all wells of several immunoSEQ 96-well plates, and each plate served as one replicate. Each replicate PCR for sorted subsets received about 210 ng genomic DNA, equal to roughly 29,000 T cell genomes. The purified libraries were quantified using a Qubit 3.0 fluorometer, sized with a Bioanalyzer 2100, and then quantified again using the KAPA Library Quantification kit. Every immunoSEQ 96-well plate was sequenced on a dedicated single-read 150-cycle Illumina NextSeq 550 flow cell. Turning to the authors' computational methods: Because the immunoSEQ output included only junctional sequences and no quality scores, the filtering could not be the same as the filtering used for full-length reads. Sequences were annotated with PyIR, a Python wrapper for IgBLAST v1.9, and V/J genes and CDR3 were assigned using IMGT germline references. Reads with weak V/J assignments (E-value above 1e-6), missing CDR3, stop codons, out-of-frame junctions, or ambiguous translated residues were removed. V3J clonotypes were defined as sequences sharing the same inferred V gene, J gene, and CDR3 amino acid sequence. The percentage overlap between two repertoires was calculated by dividing the number of shared unique clonotypes by the size of the smaller repertoire. Richness of each repertoire was evaluated using RTK rarefaction, the Chao1 estimator, and Recon v2.1 estimates of unobserved clonotypes. For all TCRbeta clonotypes obtained by the gDNA method from several donors, generation probabilities were computed with OLGA. Imported from immuneACCESS, the table was reduced by TCRdb to in-frame sequences with V and J called. These copies leave out some clones; in studies compared against another copy, an unresolved V gene accounts for under half, and the cause of the remainder is not known. The DNA gave D and trimming, while V, J and clone size come from that table. For this sample the table gives some 1.5 million clones, of which 95% to 97% were detected only once. The ten largest make up 1.2% of the sample.

A remark on this clone: What this receptor recognizes is not known. Base qualities are not provided; no much larger clone lies one nucleotide away.

Study-wide conclusions, independent of this receptor: Naive subsets generally had larger estimated clonotype richness than memory subsets did. Sampling was restricted to blood, and TCR repertoires in tissue are likely to differ from TCR repertoires in blood. Rarefaction of sorted-subset datasets indicated incomplete sequencing despite the large sequencing depth. Because the study included a small number of donors, the genetic and exposure-history diversity represented was limited. Pairwise subsampling led to the expectation that sequencing depth would affect the degree of clonotype sharing among donors. Compared with non-shared clonotypes, the clonotypes found in all four sorted-subset donors had higher generation probabilities. Around 5.4% of naive CD4, around 4% of naive CD8, around 2.3% of memory CD4, and less than 0.45% of memory CD8 clonotypes were shared across several donors.

The donors were healthy, HIV-negative adults who had no recently reported acute infections or vaccinations. Every donor was a Caucasian adult residing in Nashville, Tennessee, USA. CD4+ T cells were enriched through magnetic negative selection, after which naive cells were positively selected on CD45RA and the remaining negative fraction served as the memory subset. Blood was obtained by leukapheresis, after which PBMCs were separated by Ficoll-Histopaque density gradient centrifugation and cryopreserved in liquid nitrogen vapor phase. Analytical flow cytometry was used to check the purity and quantity of each magnetically sorted T cell population. Genomic DNA was isolated from each sorted fraction and quantified by UV absorbance on a Nanodrop 2000c.

The chain links TRBV6-1 with TRBJ1-1, with a weak D call of TRBD1 (5 bases match). The sequence derives from a man aged 25 to 40 in good health. The sequenced material came from naive CD4+ T cells sorted from blood. Per the publication, the cell subset or site label means: CD45RA+ positively selected. The base sequence is TGTGCCAGCAGTGAATGGCGGCGAGGGGCCTTGAACACTGAAGCTTTCTTT. It codes for CASSEWRRGALNTEAFF.